The 8 T cell receptor beta chains presented below share a single source sample, sequenced in a study of human T cells and chemical hapten exposure (dated by TCRdb to 2020 to 2023). Library generation was performed with RACE. The sequencer was a NextSeq 500. TCRdb trimmed the raw reads at Q25, called clones with MiXCR and kept productive beta chains. Rows are combined by CDR3 protein, so each entry shows the most common genes and DNA. The sample table holds 350,000 to 450,000 distinct CDR3 sequences, of which 4.5% to 5.5% were seen once. The top ten clonotypes cover approximately 2.4% of the sample. The label giving this sample's time point can be read as: pre-sensitization, week 0. The sample's treatment or condition, from its label and the paper: therapeutic diphenylcyclopropenone sensitization with weekly scalp DPC. The starting material was whole blood, obtained in connection with sensitization to the hapten diphenylcyclopropenone (DPC). The receptors here all came from a woman between 45 and 65 years old with alopecia areata. Some clones in this sample may be carry-over from other donors' samples.

The chain combines TRBV11-2 with TRBJ2-7; D might be TRBD1 or TRBD2, each matching 5 bases. The CDR3 runs 14 residues. Trimming pared 3 bases from V and 9 bases from J, leaving 18 bases between. CDR1 is SGHAT and CDR2 is FQNNGV in the germline V gene. The CDR3 is CASSLAAPGPPQYF. The CDR3 nucleotides read TGTGCCAGCAGCTTGGCTGCTCCGGGACCCCCGCAGTACTTC.

The rearrangement joins TRBV28 to TRBJ1-4; D unresolved. The CDR3 contains 14 residues. Germline V gives CDR1 MDHEN, CDR2 SYDVKM. V lost 5 bases to trimming and J lost 11 bases, with 18 bases between them. The CDR3 region is CASSTPGNEKKLFF. DNA of the CDR3: TGTGCCAGCAGTACACCCGGGAATGAGAAGAAACTGTTTTTT.

V gene TRBV5-6 combines with J gene TRBJ2-5; 8 bases fit TRBD2. Germline loops: CDR1 SGHDT, CDR2 YYEEEE. J gave up 2 bases and V 4 bases, and 13 bases lay outside the gene matches. This CDR3 contains 17 residues. DNA for the CDR3: TGTGCCAGCAGCGCCGATCTAATAGCGGGAACTCAAGAGACCCAGTACTTC. Its translation is CASSADLIAGTQETQYF.

The chain combines TRBV7-9 with TRBJ2-3, with D maybe TRBD2 (6 bases). Germline V gene sequence: CDR1 SEHNR, CDR2 FQNEAQ (reference sequence). The CDR3 loop spans 18 amino acids. V was trimmed by 3 bases and J by 4 bases, leaving 23 bases between them. The CDR3 spells CASSFSVGGAARADTQYF. The CDR3, as DNA: TGTGCCAGCAGCTTCAGTGTGGGCGGGGCCGCACGGGCAGATACGCAGTATTTT.

The gene calls are TRBV5-1 and TRBJ2-5; possibly TRBD1 or TRBD2 for D (5 bases each). In germline, CDR1 is SGHRS, CDR2 YFSETQ. The CDR3 length is 13 residues. Deletions cut 7 bases from V and 2 bases from J, with 12 bases between. In DNA form, the CDR3 reads TGCGCCAGCCGAGGGACGGCTCAAGAGACCCAGTACTTC. Protein sequence: CASRGTAQETQYF.

This clonotype was observed a handful of times. This chain links TRBV3-1 with TRBJ2-4; 12 bases agree with TRBD2. With V trimmed by 4 bases and J by 3 bases, 10 bases remained unmatched. CDR1 and CDR2 from the germline V gene are LGHDT and YNNKEL (reference sequence). The CDR3 length is 18 residues. For the CDR3, the DNA is TGTGCCAGCAGCCTGACTAGCGGGAGATTTGGAAGCAAAAACATTCAGTACTTC. It encodes CASSLTSGRFGSKNIQYF.

This clonotype was found many times. The chain recombines TRBV9 with TRBJ2-1; 13 bases agree with TRBD2. CDR1 SGDLS and CDR2 YYNGEE come from the germline V gene. This CDR3 is built from 17 residues. V lost 4 bases and J lost 2; bases outside the gene matches: 6. In DNA form, the CDR3 reads TGTGCCAGCAGCCCCCGGACTAGCGGGGGCCCCTACAATGAGCAGTTCTTC. Translated: CASSPRTSGGPYNEQFF.

At least ten counts were recorded for this clonotype. The V and J genes are TRBV20-1 and TRBJ2-7; 9 bases map to TRBD2. The germline CDR1 and CDR2 sequences are DFQATT and SNEGSKA (reference sequence). V shed 0 bases and J 7 bases; nucleotides not matched to a gene: 10. This CDR3 is 15 amino acids long. In DNA form, the CDR3 reads TGCAGTGCTAGAGAAGGTAGCGGGAGTTCGGTAGAGCAGTACTTC. Encoded protein: CSAREGSGSSVEQYF.